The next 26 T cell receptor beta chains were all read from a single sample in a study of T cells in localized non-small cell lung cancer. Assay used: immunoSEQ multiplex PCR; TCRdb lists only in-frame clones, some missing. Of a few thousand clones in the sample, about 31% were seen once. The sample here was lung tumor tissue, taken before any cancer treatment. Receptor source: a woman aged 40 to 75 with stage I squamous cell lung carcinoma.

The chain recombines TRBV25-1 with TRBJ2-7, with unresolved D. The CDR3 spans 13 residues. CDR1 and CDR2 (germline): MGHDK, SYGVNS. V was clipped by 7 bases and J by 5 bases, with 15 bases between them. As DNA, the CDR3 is TGTGCCAGCACGGCCGGGTTAAGGAACGAGCAGTACTTC. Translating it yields CASTAGLRNEQYF.

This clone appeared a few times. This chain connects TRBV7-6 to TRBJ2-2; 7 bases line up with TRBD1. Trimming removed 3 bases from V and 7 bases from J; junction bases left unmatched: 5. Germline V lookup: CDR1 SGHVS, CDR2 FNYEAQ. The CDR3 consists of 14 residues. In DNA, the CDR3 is TGTGCCAGCAGCTTGACAGGGTCCAGCGGGGAGCTGTTTTTT. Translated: CASSLTGSSGELFF.

CDR3 DNA: TGCAGCGTTGACTTGCCCCGACGGGGACCACAGCCCCAGCATTTT. Translated, it gives CSVDLPRRGPQPQHF. The chain is built from TRBV29-1 and TRBJ1-5; the D gene is possibly TRBD1 (5 bases). Germline V CDR1 and CDR2: SQVTM, ANQGSEA. CDR3 length: 15 residues. Trimming removed 3 bases from V and 7 bases from J, with 19 bases in between.

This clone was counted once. CDR3 region: CSGLDRGREAFF. CDR3 nucleotide sequence: TGCAGCGGTTTGGACAGGGGGCGAGAAGCTTTCTTT. The rearrangement uses TRBV29-1 and TRBJ1-1; TRBD1 matches at 11 bases. Germline lookup yields CDR1 SQVTM and CDR2 ANQGSEA. CDR3 size: 12 residues. The J segment lost 8 bases and the V segment lost 7 bases, leaving 6 bases of the junction unmatched.

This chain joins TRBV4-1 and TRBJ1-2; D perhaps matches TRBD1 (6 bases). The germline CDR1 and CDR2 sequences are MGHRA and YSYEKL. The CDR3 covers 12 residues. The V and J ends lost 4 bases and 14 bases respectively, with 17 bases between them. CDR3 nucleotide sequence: TGCGCCAGCAGCCTATACGGGACAATATCGACCTTC. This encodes CASSLYGTISTF.

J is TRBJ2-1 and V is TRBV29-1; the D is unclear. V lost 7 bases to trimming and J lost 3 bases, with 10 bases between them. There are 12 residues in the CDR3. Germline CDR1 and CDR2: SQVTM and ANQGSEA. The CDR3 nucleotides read TGCAGCGGGCTGTTAAGCTACAATGAGCAGTTCTTC. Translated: CSGLLSYNEQFF.

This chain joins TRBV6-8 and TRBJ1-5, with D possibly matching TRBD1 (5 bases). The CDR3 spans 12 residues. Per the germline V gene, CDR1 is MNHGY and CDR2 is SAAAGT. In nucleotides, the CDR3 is TGTGCAGAATCCGAGGCCGGAGGGGCCCAGCATTTT. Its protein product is CAESEAGGAQHF.

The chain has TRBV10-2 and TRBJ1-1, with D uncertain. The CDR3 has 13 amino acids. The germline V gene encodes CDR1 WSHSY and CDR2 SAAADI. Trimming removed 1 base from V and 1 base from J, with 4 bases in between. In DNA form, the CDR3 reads TGCGCCAGCAGTGAGTGGCCGAACACTGAAGCTTTCTTT. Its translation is CASSEWPNTEAFF.

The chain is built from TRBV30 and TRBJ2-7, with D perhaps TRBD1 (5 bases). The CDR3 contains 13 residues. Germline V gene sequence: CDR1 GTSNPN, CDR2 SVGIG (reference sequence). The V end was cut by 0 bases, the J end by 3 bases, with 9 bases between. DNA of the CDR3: TGTGCCTGGAGTGTCGCCCAGGGCTACGAGCAGTACTTC. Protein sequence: CAWSVAQGYEQYF.

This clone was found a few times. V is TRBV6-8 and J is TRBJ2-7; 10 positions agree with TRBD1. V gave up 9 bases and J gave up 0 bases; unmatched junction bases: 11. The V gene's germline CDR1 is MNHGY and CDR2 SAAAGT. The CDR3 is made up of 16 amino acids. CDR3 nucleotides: TGTGCCAGTCGTAGACAGGGGGCCGTCGGCTCCTACGAGCAGTACTTC. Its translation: CASRRQGAVGSYEQYF.

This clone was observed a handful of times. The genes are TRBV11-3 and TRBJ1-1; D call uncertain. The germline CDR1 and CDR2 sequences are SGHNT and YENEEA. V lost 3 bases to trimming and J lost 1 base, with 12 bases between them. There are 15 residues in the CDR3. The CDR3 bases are TGTGCCAGCAGCTTCAAGGGTTATTGGAACACTGAAGCTTTCTTT. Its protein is CASSFKGYWNTEAFF.

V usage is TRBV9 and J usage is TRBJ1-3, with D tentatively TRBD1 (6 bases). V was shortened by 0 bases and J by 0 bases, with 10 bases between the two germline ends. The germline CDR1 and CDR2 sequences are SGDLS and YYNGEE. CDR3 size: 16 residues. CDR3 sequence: CASSVAAGVSGNTIYF. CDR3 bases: TGTGCCAGCAGCGTAGCGGCAGGGGTCTCTGGAAACACCATATATTTT.

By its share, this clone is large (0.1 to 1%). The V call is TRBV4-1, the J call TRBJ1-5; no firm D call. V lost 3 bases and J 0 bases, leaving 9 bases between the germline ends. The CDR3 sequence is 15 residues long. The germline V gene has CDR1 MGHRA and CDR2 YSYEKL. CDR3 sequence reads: CASSHQDYSNQPQHF. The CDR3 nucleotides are TGCGCCAGCAGCCACCAGGACTATAGCAATCAGCCCCAGCATTTT.

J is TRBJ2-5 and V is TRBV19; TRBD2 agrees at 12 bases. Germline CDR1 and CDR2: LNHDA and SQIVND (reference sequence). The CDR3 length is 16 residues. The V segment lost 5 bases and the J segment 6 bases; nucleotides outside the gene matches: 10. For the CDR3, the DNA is TGTGCCAGTAGTCAAGATCTAGCGGGAGGGAGGAAGACCCAGTACTTC. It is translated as CASSQDLAGGRKTQYF. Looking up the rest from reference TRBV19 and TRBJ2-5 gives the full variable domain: DGGITQSPKYLFRKEGQNVTLSCEQNLNHDAMYWYRQDPGQGLRLIYYSQIVNDFQKGDIAEGYSVSREKKESFPLTVTSAQKNPTAFYLCASSQDLAGGRKTQYFGPGTRLLVL.

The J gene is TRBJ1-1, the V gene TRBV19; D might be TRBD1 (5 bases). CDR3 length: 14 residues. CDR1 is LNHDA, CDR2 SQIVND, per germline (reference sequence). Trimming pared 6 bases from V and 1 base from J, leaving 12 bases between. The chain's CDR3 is CASRTPGGNTEAFF. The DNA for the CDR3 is TGTGCCAGTAGGACGCCTGGGGGGAACACTGAAGCTTTCTTT.

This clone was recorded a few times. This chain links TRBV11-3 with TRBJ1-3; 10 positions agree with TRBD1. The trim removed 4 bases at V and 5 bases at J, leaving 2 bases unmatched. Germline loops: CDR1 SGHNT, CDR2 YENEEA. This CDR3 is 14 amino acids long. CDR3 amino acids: CASSWGQGRNTIYF. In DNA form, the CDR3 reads TGTGCCAGCAGCTGGGGACAGGGGAGAAACACCATATATTTT.

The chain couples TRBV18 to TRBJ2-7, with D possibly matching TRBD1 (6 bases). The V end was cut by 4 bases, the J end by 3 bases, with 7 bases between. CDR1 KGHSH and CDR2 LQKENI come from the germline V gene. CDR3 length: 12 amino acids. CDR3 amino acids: CASSQDSYEQYF. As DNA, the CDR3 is TGTGCCAGCTCACAGGACAGCTACGAGCAGTACTTC.

This CDR3 is CASSPGPIWTESSYNSPLHF. The CDR3 nucleotides read TGCGCCAGCAGCCCGGGCCCTATCTGGACGGAAAGCTCCTATAATTCACCCCTCCACTTT. The chain has TRBV5-1 and TRBJ1-6; D gene unclear. The CDR3 consists of 20 residues. Germline CDR1 is SGHRS and CDR2 is YFSETQ. V gave up 4 bases and J gave up 0 bases, with 23 bases separating them.

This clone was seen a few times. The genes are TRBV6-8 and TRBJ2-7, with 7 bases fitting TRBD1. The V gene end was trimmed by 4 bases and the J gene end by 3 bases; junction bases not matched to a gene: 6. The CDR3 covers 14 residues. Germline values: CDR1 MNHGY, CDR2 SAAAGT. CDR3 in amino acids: CASSSVRGNYEQYF. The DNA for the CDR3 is TGTGCCAGCAGTTCCGTCAGGGGGAACTACGAGCAGTACTTC.

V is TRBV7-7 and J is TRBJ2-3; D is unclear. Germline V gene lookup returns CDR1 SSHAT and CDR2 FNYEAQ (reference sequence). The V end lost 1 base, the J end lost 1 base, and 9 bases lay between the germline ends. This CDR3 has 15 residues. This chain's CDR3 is CASSLVGRGTDTQYF. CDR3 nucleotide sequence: TGTGCCAGCAGCTTAGTGGGCCGTGGCACAGATACGCAGTATTTT.

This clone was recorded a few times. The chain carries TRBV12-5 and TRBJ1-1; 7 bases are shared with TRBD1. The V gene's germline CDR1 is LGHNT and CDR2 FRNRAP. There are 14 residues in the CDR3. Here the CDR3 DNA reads TGTGCCAGCGTCGGCCCAGGGGGTGGTACTGAAGCTTTCTTT. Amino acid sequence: CASVGPGGGTEAFF.

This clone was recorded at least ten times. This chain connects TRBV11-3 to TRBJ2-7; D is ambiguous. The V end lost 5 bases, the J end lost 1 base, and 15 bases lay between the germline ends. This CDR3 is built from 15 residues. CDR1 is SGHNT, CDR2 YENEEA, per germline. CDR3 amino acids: CASSPPRWKSYEQYF. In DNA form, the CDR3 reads TGTGCCAGCAGCCCCCCGAGGTGGAAGTCCTACGAGCAGTACTTC.

As DNA, the CDR3 is TGCAGCGTTGAAGAGCCGGGACCTAGCAGCTACGAGCAGTACTTC. The encoded protein is CSVEEPGPSSYEQYF. This chain links TRBV29-1 with TRBJ2-7; D is tentatively TRBD1 or TRBD2 (5 bases each). The V gene's germline CDR1 is SQVTM and CDR2 ANQGSEA. V was clipped by 0 bases and J by 3 bases, with 15 bases between them. The length of the CDR3 is 15 residues.

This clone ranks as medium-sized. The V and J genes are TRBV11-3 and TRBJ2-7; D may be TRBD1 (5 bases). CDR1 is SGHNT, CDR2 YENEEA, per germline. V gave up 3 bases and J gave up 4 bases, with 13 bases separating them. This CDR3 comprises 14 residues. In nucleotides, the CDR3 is TGTGCCAGCAGCTTGCTACAGGTCTCGTACGAGCAGTACTTC. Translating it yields CASSLLQVSYEQYF.

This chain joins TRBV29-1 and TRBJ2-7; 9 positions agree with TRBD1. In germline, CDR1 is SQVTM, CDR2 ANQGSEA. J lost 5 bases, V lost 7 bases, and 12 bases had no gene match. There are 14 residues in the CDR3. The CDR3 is CSARPDRGENEQYF. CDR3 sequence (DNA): TGCAGCGCGCGACCGGACAGGGGAGAAAACGAGCAGTACTTC.

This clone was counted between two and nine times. In nucleotides, the CDR3 is TGTGCCAGCAGCCCATCCGGACAGGGTCCCGGGGAGCTGTTTTTT. Translating it yields CASSPSGQGPGELFF. The J gene is TRBJ2-2, the V gene TRBV6-8; 8 bases line up with TRBD1. Germline values: CDR1 MNHGY, CDR2 SAAAGT. The V and J ends lost 6 bases and 6 bases, in that order; junction bases with no gene match: 9. The CDR3 covers 15 residues.